This TCR beta chain emerged from a study of a mutant IDH1 vaccine in newly diagnosed glioma. Study-wide background: Vaccines began 4-6 weeks after radiotherapy alone, or with temozolomide cycles. Visits designated V12 and V13 were conducted at weeks 35 and 47, respectively.

Worth noting for this clone: Its antigen is still unknown.

The protocol was immunoSEQ multiplex PCR, while the TCRdb copy is restricted to in-frame clones and leaves out a portion. This repertoire shows approximately 61,000 clones, roughly 76% found once; its top ten account for 5% to 7%. Time point in this sample: week 35, safety follow-up. Each dose of the vaccine consisted of 300 ug of mutant IDH1 20-mer peptide, with topical imiquimod. The CDR3 is 14 amino acids. The germline V gene has CDR1 SEHNR and CDR2 FQNEAQ (reference sequence). Sequencing used PBMCs, obtained from a glioma patient whose treatment included an IDH1 peptide vaccine. This receptor was identified in a man between 40 and 49 years old with glioma. J is TRBJ2-5 and V is TRBV7-9, with D perhaps given as TRBD1 or TRBD2 (5 bases each). The assigned J gene may be wrong: the sequence end matches TRBJ2-7 better. Here the CDR3 DNA reads TGTGCCAGCAGCCCCCGGGACCTGACCTACGAGCAGTACTTC. Translation gives CASSPRDLTYEQYF.